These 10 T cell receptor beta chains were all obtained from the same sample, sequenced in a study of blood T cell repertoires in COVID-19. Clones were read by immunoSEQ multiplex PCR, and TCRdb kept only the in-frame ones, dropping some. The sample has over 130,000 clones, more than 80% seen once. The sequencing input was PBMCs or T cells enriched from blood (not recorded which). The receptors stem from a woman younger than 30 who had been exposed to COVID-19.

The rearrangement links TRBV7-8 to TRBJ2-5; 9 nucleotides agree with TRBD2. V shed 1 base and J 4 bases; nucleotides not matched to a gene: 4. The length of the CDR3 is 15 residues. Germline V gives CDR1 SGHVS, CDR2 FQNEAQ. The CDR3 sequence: CASSLGSGSLETQYF. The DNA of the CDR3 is TGTGCCAGCAGCTTAGGTAGCGGGAGTTTAGAGACCCAGTACTTC.

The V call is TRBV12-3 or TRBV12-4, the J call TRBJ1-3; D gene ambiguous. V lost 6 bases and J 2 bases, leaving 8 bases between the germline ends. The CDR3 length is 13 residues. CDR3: CASSSGTGNTIYF. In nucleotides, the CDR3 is TGTGCCAGCAGCTCCGGGACTGGAAACACCATATATTTT.

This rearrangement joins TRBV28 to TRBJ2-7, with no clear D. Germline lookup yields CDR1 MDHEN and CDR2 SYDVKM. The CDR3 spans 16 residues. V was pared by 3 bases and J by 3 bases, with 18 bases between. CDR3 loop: CASSFFVESTDYEQYF. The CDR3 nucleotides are TGTGCCAGCAGTTTCTTCGTGGAGTCCACCGACTACGAGCAGTACTTC.

CDR3 bases: TGTGCCAGCAGGGTCTTAGACTACAATGAGCAGTTCTTC. It translates to CASRVLDYNEQFF. The chain has TRBV12-3 or TRBV12-4 and TRBJ2-1; D gene unclear. Trimming took 6 bases from V and 3 from J, leaving 9 bases between them. CDR3 length: 13 amino acids.

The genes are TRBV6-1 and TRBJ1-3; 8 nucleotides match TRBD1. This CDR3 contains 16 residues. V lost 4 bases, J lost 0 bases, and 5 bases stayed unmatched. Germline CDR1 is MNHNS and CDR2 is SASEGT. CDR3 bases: TGTGCCAGCAGTGGGACAGGGCAAAGCTCTGGAAACACCATATATTTT. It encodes CASSGTGQSSGNTIYF.

Here the CDR3 reads CASSFGTGGREQYF. The CDR3 DNA sequence: TGTGCCAGCAGTTTTGGGACAGGGGGTCGCGAGCAGTACTTC. The chain is built from TRBV27 and TRBJ2-7, with 11 bases fitting TRBD1. The germline V gene has CDR1 MNHEY and CDR2 SMNVEV (reference sequence). Trimming removed 3 bases from V and 6 bases from J; junction bases left unmatched: 4. This CDR3 is built from 14 residues.

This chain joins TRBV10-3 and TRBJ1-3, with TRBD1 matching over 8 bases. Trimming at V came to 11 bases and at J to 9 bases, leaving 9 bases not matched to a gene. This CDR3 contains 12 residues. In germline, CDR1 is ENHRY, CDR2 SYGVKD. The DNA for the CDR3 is TGTGCCTCGGGGACAGGCGTCGGCACCATATATTTT. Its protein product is CASGTGVGTIYF.

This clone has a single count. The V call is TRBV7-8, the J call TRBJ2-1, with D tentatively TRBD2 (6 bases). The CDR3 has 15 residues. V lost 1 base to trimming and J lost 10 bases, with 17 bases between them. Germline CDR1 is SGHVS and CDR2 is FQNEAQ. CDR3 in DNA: TGTGCCAGCAGCTTAGTAGCGGACCCCAACTACGAGCAGTTCTTC. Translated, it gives CASSLVADPNYEQFF.

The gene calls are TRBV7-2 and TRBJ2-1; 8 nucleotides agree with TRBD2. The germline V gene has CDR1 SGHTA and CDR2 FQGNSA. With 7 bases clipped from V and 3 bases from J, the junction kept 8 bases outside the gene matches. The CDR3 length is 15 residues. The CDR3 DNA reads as TGTGCCAGCACAAAAAGCGGGAGTGGCTACAATGAGCAGTTCTTC. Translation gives CASTKSGSGYNEQFF.

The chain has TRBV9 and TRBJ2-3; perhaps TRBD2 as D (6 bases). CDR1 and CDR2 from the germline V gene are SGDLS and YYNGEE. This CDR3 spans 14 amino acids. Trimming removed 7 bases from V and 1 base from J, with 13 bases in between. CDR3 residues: CASQEGPGTDTQYF. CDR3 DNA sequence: TGTGCCAGCCAGGAGGGTCCGGGCACAGATACGCAGTATTTT.